Listed below are T cell receptor beta chains from one sample, sequenced in a study of PD-L1 blockade in urothelial cancer. Sequencing was performed with immunoSEQ multiplex PCR; in TCRdb, only in-frame clones are kept and a portion is missing. This sample yields 35,000 to 45,000 clones, of which about 90% are seen a single time; 6% to 8% belongs to the top ten. The specimen was PBMCs, collected around atezolizumab (anti-PD-L1) treatment. All receptors derive from a man between 65 and 79 years old with urothelial cancer. Both conserved end residues are part of each CDR3. The order of the fields is D gene, J gene, V gene, clone size, CDR3 DNA, CDR3 protein. A D gene is named only where the DNA matches it firmly. Only part of the rows carry a size: once, few, many, or a class if the clone is expanded.

D: TRBD1
J: TRBJ2-7
V: TRBV6-6
size: -
DNA: TGTGCCAGCACCATATCGTGGGACAGTGGGTACGAGCAGTACTTC
CDR3: CASTISWDSGYEQYF

D: TRBD1
J: TRBJ1-5
V: TRBV28
size: -
DNA: TGTGCCAGCAGTTTAAGACAGGGCGGTCAGCCCCAGCATTTT
CDR3: CASSLRQGGQPQHF

D: TRBD1
J: TRBJ2-7
V: TRBV6-6
size: -
DNA: TGTGCCAGCAGTTCCCCGGACAGGGTGAGCTACGAGCAGTACTTC
CDR3: CASSSPDRVSYEQYF

D: TRBD2
J: TRBJ2-3
V: TRBV28
size: once
DNA: TGTGCCAGCAGTCCCTGGACAGACCTAGCGGGAGCCCTCACAGATACGCAGTATTTT
CDR3: CASSPWTDLAGALTDTQYF

D: TRBD1
J: TRBJ2-7
V: TRBV28
size: -
DNA: TGTGCCAGCAGTAGTCCGGGACAGACCTACGAGCAGTACTTC
CDR3: CASSSPGQTYEQYF

D: -
J: TRBJ1-1
V: TRBV6-5
size: once
DNA: TGTGCCAGCAGTTACCAGGGGAGAGCTTTCTTT
CDR3: CASSYQGRAFF

D: TRBD2
J: TRBJ2-5
V: TRBV9
size: -
DNA: TGTGCCAGCAGCGTTAGCGGGGGGAGTGGAGAGACCCAGTACTTC
CDR3: CASSVSGGSGETQYF

D: TRBD2
J: TRBJ2-7
V: TRBV6-6
size: -
DNA: TGTGCCAGCAGTGGGAGGACTAGCGGCTCCTACGAGCAGTACTTC
CDR3: CASSGRTSGSYEQYF

D: -
J: TRBJ2-7
V: TRBV28
size: -
DNA: TGTGCCAGCAGTTTCGAGAGCTCCTACGAGCAGTACTTC
CDR3: CASSFESSYEQYF

D: TRBD2
J: TRBJ2-1
V: TRBV11-2
size: -
DNA: TGTGCCAGCAGCTTAGGGGGACTAGCGGGAGGGCCTCGGGAGCAGTTCTTC
CDR3: CASSLGGLAGGPREQFF

D: -
J: TRBJ2-1
V: TRBV2
size: -
DNA: TGTGCCAGCAGCGAAAGGGGCAACAGACAGAGGCCCTACAATGAGCAGTTCTTC
CDR3: CASSERGNRQRPYNEQFF

D: -
J: TRBJ1-1
V: TRBV10-2
size: -
DNA: TGCGCCAGCATAAGCCCAGGCTCACAGAACACTGAAGCTTTCTTT
CDR3: CASISPGSQNTEAFF

D: TRBD2
J: TRBJ2-5
V: TRBV19
size: -
DNA: TGTGCCAGTAGTACCTGGACTAGCGTCAACCAAGAGACCCAGTACTTC
CDR3: CASSTWTSVNQETQYF

D: -
J: TRBJ2-5
V: TRBV4-1
size: once
DNA: TGCGCCAGCAGCCAAGGAGAAACCTCCCGGGAGACCCAGTACTTC
CDR3: CASSQGETSRETQYF

D: -
J: TRBJ1-5
V: TRBV7-2
size: -
DNA: TGTGCCAGCAGCCCGGGGGGGGGAAGCAATCAGCCCCAGCATTTT
CDR3: CASSPGGGSNQPQHF

D: -
J: TRBJ2-4
V: TRBV6-5
size: -
DNA: TGTGCCAGCAGTCCAATCGCCGGAAACATTCAGTACTTC
CDR3: CASSPIAGNIQYF

D: -
J: TRBJ1-2
V: TRBV25-1
size: -
DNA: TGTGCCAGCAGCGACCCGGGGGGCGCCGACTATGGCTACACCTTC
CDR3: CASSDPGGADYGYTF

D: -
J: TRBJ2-3
V: TRBV12-5
size: -
DNA: TGTGCTAGTGGTTTGGAGTCTACAGGGACAGATACGCAGTATTTT
CDR3: CASGLESTGTDTQYF

D: -
J: TRBJ2-5
V: TRBV11-3
size: -
DNA: TGTGCCAGCAGCTTAGATCCGGTAGCGAAGACCCAGTACTTC
CDR3: CASSLDPVAKTQYF

D: TRBD1
J: TRBJ2-7
V: TRBV7-8
size: -
DNA: TGTGCCAGCAGCATCGGGACAGGTAGCTCCTACGAGCAGTACTTC
CDR3: CASSIGTGSSYEQYF